Following are 15 T cell receptor beta chains from one sample sequenced in a study of T cell changes during pregnancy in multiple sclerosis. Assay: immunoSEQ multiplex PCR; the TCRdb copy retains only in-frame clones and omits some. The table shows about 29,000 clones, with 89% occurring only once. The sequences come from CD8+ T cells from peripheral blood mononuclear cells, collected after pregnancy. These receptors were taken from a female donor with multiple sclerosis, enrolled in a pregnancy study.

The chain joins TRBV9 to TRBJ1-1; D remains unclear. The CDR3 runs to 13 residues. Trimming removed 5 bases from V and 1 base from J, with 9 bases in between. Germline assignment: CDR1 SGDLS and CDR2 YYNGEE. The CDR3 loop is CASRPTGNTEAFF. CDR3 DNA: TGTGCCAGCAGGCCTACGGGGAACACTGAAGCTTTCTTT.

This sequence joins TRBV6-5 and TRBJ1-2, with D possibly matching TRBD1 (5 bases). The CDR3 spans 13 residues. Germline V gene data show CDR1 as MNHEY and CDR2 as SVGAGI. V lost 5 bases, J lost 5 bases, and 12 bases lay in between. In DNA form, the CDR3 reads TGTGCCAGCAGTCGACAGCTATCTTATGGCTACACCTTC. Translation gives CASSRQLSYGYTF.

The genes are TRBV27 and TRBJ1-2, with D maybe TRBD1 (6 bases). V gave up 3 bases and J gave up 7 bases, with 18 bases separating them. Germline lookup yields CDR1 MNHEY and CDR2 SMNVEV (reference sequence). The CDR3 is 15 amino acids. The CDR3 DNA sequence: TGTGCCAGCAGTTTGAGCCCTCTGGGGGCGGGTGGCTACACCTTC. Residues: CASSLSPLGAGGYTF.

This clone has a single count. The genes are TRBV7-9 and TRBJ2-1; the match to TRBD2 covers 11 bases. V lost 5 bases and J lost 0; bases outside the gene matches: 3. Looked up from germline, CDR1 is SEHNR and CDR2 is FQNEAQ (reference sequence). The CDR3 extends over 16 amino acids. The CDR3 is CASSTTSGSSYNEQFF. As DNA, the CDR3 is TGTGCCAGCAGCACAACTAGCGGGAGCTCCTACAATGAGCAGTTCTTC.

V gene TRBV15 combines with J gene TRBJ1-4, with 7 bases aligning to TRBD1. V shed 6 bases, J shed 4 bases, and the junction held 11 bases outside the gene matches. The germline V gene encodes CDR1 LNHNV and CDR2 YYDKDF (reference sequence). The CDR3 spans 16 residues. The CDR3 DNA reads TGTGCCACCAGAGACAGGGTGGAGGGGAATAATGAAAAACTGTTTTTT. This sequence encodes CATRDRVEGNNEKLFF. The whole variable domain, remainder taken from reference TRBV15 and TRBJ1-4, is DAMVIQNPRYQVTQFGKPVTLSCSQTLNHNVMYWYQQKSSQAPKLLFHYYDKDFNNEADTPDNFQSRRPNTSFCFLDIRSPGLGDTAMYLCATRDRVEGNNEKLFFGSGTQLSVL.

The chain recombines TRBV10-3 with TRBJ2-1; D perhaps matches TRBD2 (6 bases). V was pared by 3 bases and J by 2 bases, with 11 bases between. The length of the CDR3 is 15 residues. CDR1 and CDR2 (germline): ENHRY, SYGVKD. CDR3 sequence: CAISDVDYTYNEQFF. CDR3 coding DNA: TGTGCCATCAGTGACGTGGACTATACCTACAATGAGCAGTTCTTC.

The chain carries TRBV7-6 and TRBJ1-1, with D possibly being TRBD1 (6 bases). The V and J ends lost 5 bases and 0 bases respectively, with 19 bases between them. This CDR3 comprises 17 residues. The germline V gene has CDR1 SGHVS and CDR2 FNYEAQ. The CDR3 nucleotides read TGTGCCAGCAGCGCGAGCGGGGGCCCCCGCATGAACACTGAAGCTTTCTTT. This codes for CASSASGGPRMNTEAFF.

Notes on this clone: A much larger clone sits a single nucleotide away, making a read error possible. The V call is TRBV15, the J call TRBJ2-3, with 10 bases matching TRBD2. This CDR3 has 15 amino acids. Per germline, CDR1 LNHNV and CDR2 YYDKDF (reference sequence). This CDR3 is CTTSRDSGGSDTQYF. CDR3 DNA sequence: TGTACCACCAGCAGAGATAGCGGGGGGTCAGATACGCAGTATTTT. Variable domain in full (rest from reference TRBV15 and TRBJ2-3): DAMVIQNPRYQVTQFGKPVTLSCSQTLNHNVMYWYQQKSSQAPKLLFHYYDKDFNNEADTPDNFQSRRPNTSFCFLDIRSPGLGDTAMYLCTTSRDSGGSDTQYFGPGTRLTVL.

This rearrangement joins TRBV9 to TRBJ2-2, with D perhaps matching TRBD2 (5 bases). CDR3 length equals 17 residues. CDR1 is SGDLS and CDR2 is YYNGEE in the germline V gene. V was cut by 3 bases and J by 0 bases, with 15 bases left in between. The CDR3 is CASSAGPDGANTGELFF. CDR3 in DNA: TGTGCCAGCAGCGCCGGACCGGACGGGGCGAACACCGGGGAGCTGTTTTTT.

This clone came up once. The rearrangement links TRBV7-8 to TRBJ1-1, with 8 nucleotides matching TRBD1. There are 15 residues in the CDR3. V dropped 5 bases and J dropped 7; count of bases not matched to a gene: 12. Germline V gives CDR1 SGHVS, CDR2 FQNEAQ. The CDR3 DNA follows: TGTGCCAGCAGCCTCAGGACAGGGCAACGCCTTGAAGCTTTCTTT. It is translated as CASSLRTGQRLEAFF.

This clone appeared a few times. The chain joins TRBV4-1 to TRBJ2-7; TRBD2 matches at 12 bases. After removal of 4 bases from V and 5 bases from J, the junction contained 6 bases not matched to a gene. The CDR3 runs 15 residues. From germline, CDR1 is MGHRA and CDR2 YSYEKL. CDR3 in amino acids: CASSRLAGAPHEQYF. The CDR3, as DNA: TGCGCCAGCAGCCGACTAGCGGGAGCTCCCCACGAGCAGTACTTC.

This chain connects TRBV19 to TRBJ2-2, with D possibly matching TRBD1 (6 bases). V lost 5 bases and J lost 4, with 14 bases in between. CDR3 length equals 15 residues. Germline assignment: CDR1 LNHDA and CDR2 SQIVND (reference sequence). The CDR3: CASSSPGAITGELFF. The CDR3, as DNA: TGTGCCAGTAGTTCACCAGGGGCTATCACCGGGGAGCTGTTTTTT.

The V call is TRBV7-5, the J call TRBJ1-1; TRBD1, the table's D call, lacks a check against the DNA. TRBV7-5 is shown as a pseudogene. The CDR3 runs 13 residues. The CDR3 region has the DNA TGTGCCGGCAGGGGAACGATGAACACTGAAGCTTTCTTT. Translated: CAGRGTMNTEAFF.

Notes on this clone: Mismatch with germline at one junction end may stem from a read error. This chain joins TRBV7-7 and TRBJ2-7; 8 bases agree with TRBD1. Germline CDR1 and CDR2: SSHAT and FNYEAQ (reference sequence). The CDR3 loop spans 14 amino acids. The CDR3 protein is CASSLGDRGYEQYF. CDR3 DNA: TGTGCTAGCAGCTTAGGTGACAGGGGTTACGAGCAGTACTTC.

V and J are TRBV5-4 and TRBJ1-6; D ambiguous. Per the germline V gene, CDR1 is SGHNT and CDR2 is YYREEE (reference sequence). V gave up 4 bases and J gave up 1 base, with 12 bases separating them. There are 16 residues in the CDR3. In DNA, the CDR3 is TGTGCCAGCAGCGACCCCGGAGAGTCCTATAATTCACCCCTCCACTTT. It translates to CASSDPGESYNSPLHF.